Included here is one T cell receptor beta chain sequence, with context. This entry is derived from a study of CD8 T cells in Susac syndrome. The CDR3 is made up of 14 amino acids. Looked up from germline, CDR1 is SGHTA and CDR2 is FQGNSA. Losses at the gene ends were 4 bases for V and 5 bases for J; bases not matched to a gene: 7. An input of about 0.5 to 1 ug of RNA was subjected to reverse transcription using random hexamers. Amplification of the TCR beta CDR3 was carried out by immunoSEQ multiplex PCR, which spanned a total of 54 Vbeta and 13 Jbeta segments. TCRdb processed the immunoSEQ multiplex PCR reads anew with MiXCR; each CDR3 protein has one entry. The repertoire includes about 110,000 distinct CDR3 sequences, roughly 95% of them detected once, and 0.09% to 0.1% sits in the top ten.

The sequence came from a human donor in good health. Sequencing used CD4+ T cells from PBMCs. The chain has TRBV7-2 and TRBJ2-7; 8 bases fit TRBD2. Here the CDR3 reads CASSSRGALNEQYF. The DNA for the CDR3 is TGTGCCAGCAGCTCGCGGGGGGCGCTGAACGAGCAGTACTTC.